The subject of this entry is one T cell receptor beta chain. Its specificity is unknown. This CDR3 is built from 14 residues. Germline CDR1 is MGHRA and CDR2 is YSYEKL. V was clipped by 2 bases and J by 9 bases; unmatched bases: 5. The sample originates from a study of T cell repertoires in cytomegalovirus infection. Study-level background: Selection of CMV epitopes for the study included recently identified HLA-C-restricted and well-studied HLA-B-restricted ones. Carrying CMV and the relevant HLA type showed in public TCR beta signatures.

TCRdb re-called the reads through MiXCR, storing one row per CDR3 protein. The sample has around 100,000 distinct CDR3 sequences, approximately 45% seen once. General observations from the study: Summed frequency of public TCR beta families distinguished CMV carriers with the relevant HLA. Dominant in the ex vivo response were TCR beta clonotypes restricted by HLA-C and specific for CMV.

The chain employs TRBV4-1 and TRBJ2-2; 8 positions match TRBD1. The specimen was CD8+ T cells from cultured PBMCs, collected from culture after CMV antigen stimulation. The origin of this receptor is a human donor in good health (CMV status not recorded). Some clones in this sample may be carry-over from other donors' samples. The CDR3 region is CASSQPGQGWELFF. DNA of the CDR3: TGCGCCAGCAGCCAACCCGGACAGGGTTGGGAGCTGTTTTTT.